This T cell receptor (beta chain) was obtained from a study of ipilimumab plus nivolumab after autologous stem cell transplantation. As for the study in general: Patients received a median of roughly 5 ipilimumab and 8 nivolumab doses. Study findings and constraints: The authors say TCR, Treg and microbiome findings warrant further study.

To note about this clone: Its matching antigen is unknown.

The assay was immunoSEQ multiplex PCR, and TCRdb's table has in-frame clones only and misses some. The data show some 17,000 clones, more than 65% seen once. Ipilimumab, 1 mg/kg, started 14 to 28 days after autologous transplant. Through week 26, nivolumab 3 mg/kg IV was given weeks 1, 4, 7, 10, then biweekly. CDR1 is MGHRA, CDR2 YSYEKL, per germline. This CDR3 is 15 amino acids long. With 2 bases removed from V and 5 bases from J, the gap between germline ends came to 12 bases. J is TRBJ2-2 and V is TRBV4-1; D unclear. Material: PBMCs, obtained in a trial of ipilimumab plus nivolumab as post-transplant consolidation. This clonotype was obtained from a male donor with diffuse large B-cell lymphoma. The CDR3 nucleotides read TGCGCCAGCAGCCAACCGGTCAGGACGACCGGGGAGCTGTTTTTT. It encodes CASSQPVRTTGELFF.